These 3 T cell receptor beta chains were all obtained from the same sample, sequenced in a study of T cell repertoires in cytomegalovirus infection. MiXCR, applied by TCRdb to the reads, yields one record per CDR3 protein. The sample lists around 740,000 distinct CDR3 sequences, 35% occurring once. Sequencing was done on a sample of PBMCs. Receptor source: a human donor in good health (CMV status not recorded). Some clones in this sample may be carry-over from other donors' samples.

Here the CDR3 reads CASSPLRTGHTGELFF. The DNA of the CDR3 is TGTGCCAGCAGCCCACTCCGGACAGGGCACACCGGGGAGCTGTTTTTT. This chain uses TRBV7-9 with TRBJ2-2; the match to TRBD1 covers 8 bases. Germline CDR1 reads SEHNR; CDR2 reads FQNEAQ (reference sequence). With 5 bases clipped from V and 3 bases from J, the junction kept 8 bases outside the gene matches. This CDR3 has 16 residues.

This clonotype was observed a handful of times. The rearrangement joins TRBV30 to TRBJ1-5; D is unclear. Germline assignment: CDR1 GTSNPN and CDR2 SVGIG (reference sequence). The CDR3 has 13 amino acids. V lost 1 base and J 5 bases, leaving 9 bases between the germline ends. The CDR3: CAWSATPDQPQHF. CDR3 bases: TGTGCCTGGAGTGCGACTCCCGATCAGCCCCAGCATTTT.

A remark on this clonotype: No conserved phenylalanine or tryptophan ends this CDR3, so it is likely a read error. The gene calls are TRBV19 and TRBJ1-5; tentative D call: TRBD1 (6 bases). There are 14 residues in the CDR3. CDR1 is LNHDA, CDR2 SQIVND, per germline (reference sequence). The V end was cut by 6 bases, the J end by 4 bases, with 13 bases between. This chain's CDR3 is CASRDRQANQPQHS. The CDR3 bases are TGTGCCAGTAGGGATCGACAGGCAAATCAGCCCCAGCATTCT.